These 10 T cell receptor beta chains were all obtained from the same sample, sequenced in a study of blood T cell repertoires in COVID-19. The protocol was immunoSEQ multiplex PCR, while the TCRdb copy is restricted to in-frame clones and leaves out a portion. The repertoire has about 150,000 clones, 83% of them found once; the top ten carry roughly 1.9%. The sequencing sample was made of peripheral blood. Receptors were obtained from a woman at least 80 years old with acute or convalescent COVID-19.

The rearrangement uses TRBV3-1 (or the pseudogene TRBV3-2) and TRBJ1-1; TRBD1 matches 12 bases. Germline assignment: CDR1 LGHDT and CDR2 YNNKEL (reference sequence). The CDR3 has 14 residues. J was trimmed by 12 bases and V by 1 base; bases with no gene match: 6. CDR3 coding DNA: TGTGCCAGCAGCCAAGCAGGGACAGGGGGCACTACTTTCTTT. This translates into CASSQAGTGGTTFF.

This clone was counted only a few times. V gene TRBV29-1 combines with J gene TRBJ2-3, with 8 bases identical to TRBD2. The V gene end was trimmed by 4 bases and the J gene end by 6 bases; junction bases not matched to a gene: 12. The CDR3 consists of 15 residues. The V gene's germline CDR1 is SQVTM and CDR2 ANQGSEA. DNA for the CDR3: TGCAGCGTTGGACGGGGGACTAGTAAAGGTGATACGCAGTATTTT. It encodes CSVGRGTSKGDTQYF.

The J gene is TRBJ2-7, the V gene TRBV7-9, with TRBD2 matching 16 bases. This CDR3 comprises 17 residues. Trimming cost V 5 bases and J 2 bases; bases outside gene matches: 6. Germline-derived CDR1 and CDR2 are SEHNR and FQNEAQ (reference sequence). This chain's CDR3 is CASSPGTSGRVTYEQYF. The CDR3 coding sequence is TGTGCCAGCAGCCCTGGGACTAGCGGGAGGGTCACCTACGAGCAGTACTTC.

This rearrangement joins TRBV11-2 to TRBJ2-7; tentatively, D is TRBD1 (6 bases). V lost 0 bases and J 11 bases, leaving 14 bases between the germline ends. Germline V gene sequence: CDR1 SGHAT, CDR2 FQNNGV. This CDR3 comprises 13 residues. The DNA for the CDR3 is TGTGCCAGCAGCTTAGATTTCGGGACATTGGAGTACTTC. Amino acids: CASSLDFGTLEYF.

The gene calls are TRBV3-1 (or the pseudogene TRBV3-2) and TRBJ2-7; possible D gene TRBD2, 5 bases. Looked up from germline, CDR1 is LGHDT and CDR2 is YNNKEL (reference sequence). This CDR3 contains 14 residues. Trimming took off 2 bases at V and 5 bases at J, with 13 bases between the two ends. CDR3 bases: TGTGCCAGCAGCCAATATATTTCGGGGAACGAGCAGTACTTC. Its protein product is CASSQYISGNEQYF.

This clone came up once. V and J are TRBV5-1 and TRBJ1-4, with a possible D match to TRBD1 (5 bases). Per germline, CDR1 SGHRS and CDR2 YFSETQ. The CDR3 loop spans 15 amino acids. V dropped 0 bases and J dropped 7 bases, with 13 bases sitting between them. Here the CDR3 DNA reads TGCGCCAGCAGCTTGGAAGGGGCCGGTGGTGAAAAACTGTTTTTT. As protein: CASSLEGAGGEKLFF.

The V call is TRBV30, the J call TRBJ1-2; D is undetermined. CDR3 length: 11 residues. V was trimmed by 0 bases and J by 7 bases, leaving 6 bases between them. From germline, CDR1 is GTSNPN and CDR2 SVGIG (reference sequence). The CDR3 loop is CAWSVESGYTF. In nucleotides, the CDR3 is TGTGCCTGGAGTGTGGAGTCTGGCTACACCTTC.

The chain combines TRBV7-6 with TRBJ2-7, with 9 bases matching TRBD1. The CDR3 runs 15 residues. Trimming cost V 5 bases and J 2 bases; bases outside gene matches: 7. Germline assignment: CDR1 SGHVS and CDR2 FNYEAQ. The CDR3 DNA follows: TGTGCCAGCAGCCCGCGGACAGGGGAGACCTACGAGCAGTACTTC. Translating gives CASSPRTGETYEQYF.

This chain connects TRBV11-2 to TRBJ2-3; 7 nucleotides line up with TRBD1. V lost 2 bases, J lost 5 bases, and 7 bases stayed unmatched. The CDR3 contains 15 residues. The V gene's germline CDR1 is SGHAT and CDR2 FQNNGV. The CDR3 coding sequence is TGTGCCAGCAGCTTAATCGCGGCAGGGGGAGATACGCAGTATTTT. Translating gives CASSLIAAGGDTQYF.

This clone was picked up one time. This specimen includes other DNA sequences encoding the same CDR3. The genes are TRBV18 and TRBJ2-5, with TRBD1 identical over 10 bases. The CDR3 spans 15 residues. The V and J ends lost 3 bases and 2 bases, in that order; junction bases with no gene match: 3. CDR1 and CDR2 from the germline V gene are KGHSH and LQKENI. Here the CDR3 DNA reads TGTGCCAGCTCACCTGGGGGACAGGGGCAAGAGACCCAGTACTTC. Its protein product is CASSPGGQGQETQYF.